A single sample is the source of the 19 T cell receptor beta chains below, sequenced in a study of control samples from healthy donors and cancer patients. This table comes from immunoSEQ multiplex PCR, and its TCRdb copy is limited to in-frame clones, with some not included. This table has about 89,000 clones, around nine tenths appearing once. Sample: blood. Receptor source: a young man in good health.

This rearrangement joins TRBV7-9 to TRBJ1-2; no firm D call. The germline V gene has CDR1 SEHNR and CDR2 FQNEAQ (reference sequence). The germline V and J ends were trimmed by 1 base and 5 bases, with 8 bases remaining between them. The CDR3 is made up of 13 amino acids. The CDR3 is CASSLEEGYGYTF. CDR3 DNA: TGTGCCAGCAGCTTAGAAGAGGGTTATGGCTACACCTTC. Filled out from reference TRBV7-9 and TRBJ1-2, the complete variable domain reads DTGVSQNPRHKITKRGQNVTFRCDPISEHNRLYWYRQTLGQGPEFLTYFQNEAQLEKSRLLSDRFSAERPKGSFSTLEIQRTEQGDSAMYLCASSLEEGYGYTFGSGTRLTVV.

The chain's CDR3 is CASSPVWQGVSPLHF. Here the CDR3 DNA reads TGTGCCAGCAGTCCCGTTTGGCAGGGAGTTTCACCCCTCCACTTT. The chain links TRBV27 to TRBJ1-6; D is possibly TRBD1 (5 bases). This CDR3 is 15 amino acids long. Germline assignment: CDR1 MNHEY and CDR2 SMNVEV (reference sequence). V gave up 5 bases and J gave up 9 bases, with 17 bases separating them.

The chain has TRBV5-1 and TRBJ2-3; TRBD2 agrees at 7 bases. The V segment lost 1 base and the J segment 4 bases; nucleotides outside the gene matches: 6. The germline CDR1 and CDR2 sequences are SGHRS and YFSETQ. CDR3 length: 15 residues. In DNA form, the CDR3 reads TGCGCCAGCAGCTTGCATGCGGGGGAGTCAGATACGCAGTATTTT. The encoded protein is CASSLHAGESDTQYF.

This clone showed up just a few times. The DNA for the CDR3 is TGTGCCAGCAGCTTGGTAGGCACTGAAGCTTTCTTT. Its translation: CASSLVGTEAFF. The chain carries TRBV5-4 and TRBJ1-1, with D uncertain. V gave up 0 bases and J gave up 4 bases, with 4 bases separating them. CDR3 length equals 12 residues. The V gene's germline CDR1 is SGHNT and CDR2 YYREEE (reference sequence).

A note on this clone: Distinct nucleotide sequences in the sample also encode this CDR3. The rearrangement uses TRBV30 and TRBJ1-1; D is uncertain. This CDR3 has 13 amino acids. CDR1 is GTSNPN and CDR2 is SVGIG in the germline V gene (reference sequence). V was shortened by 1 base and J by 0 bases, with 6 bases between the two germline ends. CDR3 amino acids: CAWSAGLNTEAFF. The DNA for the CDR3 is TGTGCCTGGAGTGCTGGTTTGAACACTGAAGCTTTCTTT.

V gene TRBV19 combines with J gene TRBJ1-4; D unresolved. The CDR3 contains 14 residues. Germline V gene sequence: CDR1 LNHDA, CDR2 SQIVND (reference sequence). Trimming removed 1 base at V and 5 bases at J, with 8 bases between. Written as DNA, the CDR3 is TGTGCCAGTAGTATAGCGGACTCCAATGAAAAACTGTTTTTT. Translating gives CASSIADSNEKLFF.

J is TRBJ2-7 and V is TRBV6-1; D not resolved. The CDR3 totals 13 residues. Germline V gene sequence: CDR1 MNHNS, CDR2 SASEGT. V lost 0 bases and J lost 6, with 9 bases in between. CDR3 protein: CASSEAVAGEQYF. In DNA, the CDR3 is TGTGCCAGCAGTGAAGCTGTTGCAGGCGAGCAGTACTTC.

The chain is built from TRBV2 and TRBJ2-1, with D possibly matching TRBD2 (7 bases). This CDR3 comprises 14 residues. Between the trimmed V and J ends, which lost 4 bases and 8 bases, there was a span of 15 bases. The germline CDR1 and CDR2 sequences are SNHLY and FYNNEI. In DNA form, the CDR3 reads TGTGCCAGCAGTGGCCGTAGGGGGGGGGATGAGCAGTTCTTC. This translates into CASSGRRGGDEQFF.

V is TRBV6-5 and J is TRBJ2-1; tentatively, D is TRBD1 (6 bases). The V end was cut by 2 bases, the J end by 3 bases, with 8 bases between. CDR1 is MNHEY, CDR2 SVGAGI, per germline. CDR3 length: 14 residues. The DNA of the CDR3 is TGTGCCAGCAGTTACGGGGGCGTCTACAATGAGCAGTTCTTC. Its protein product is CASSYGGVYNEQFF.

The J gene is TRBJ2-5, the V gene TRBV29-1; 10 positions match TRBD2. The germline V gene has CDR1 SQVTM and CDR2 ANQGSEA. With 7 bases clipped from V and 5 bases from J, the junction kept 10 bases outside the gene matches. This CDR3 is built from 14 residues. Here the CDR3 DNA reads TGCAGCGGCACCTCTAGCGGGGGTTGGGAGACCCAGTACTTC. Amino acids: CSGTSSGGWETQYF.

This sequence joins TRBV7-2 and TRBJ1-2; possibly TRBD1 for D (5 bases). The CDR3 has 16 residues. Germline lookup yields CDR1 SGHTA and CDR2 FQGNSA. Trimming removed 5 bases at V and 4 bases at J, with 20 bases between. The CDR3 is CASSLDDRGFGYGYTF. The CDR3 DNA is TGTGCCAGCAGCCTAGACGATAGGGGTTTTGGCTATGGCTACACCTTC.

This clone has just one count. This chain joins TRBV6-2 or TRBV6-3 and TRBJ2-1, with 8 bases that match TRBD1. V was pared by 6 bases and J by 7 bases, with 14 bases of the junction left unmatched. Germline V lookup: CDR1 MNHEY, CDR2 SVGEGT. CDR3 length: 16 residues. CDR3 protein: CASSPLRTGRGNEQFF. In DNA form, the CDR3 reads TGTGCCAGCAGCCCACTCCGGACAGGGAGAGGGAATGAGCAGTTCTTC.

The rearrangement links TRBV24-1 to TRBJ1-5; D may be TRBD1 (5 bases). The CDR3 is 14 residues long. V lost 7 bases, J lost 3 bases, and 12 bases lay in between. In germline, CDR1 is KGHDR, CDR2 SFDVKD. CDR3 bases: TGTGCCACCAGAGGACATTCGCCCAATCAGCCCCAGCATTTT. As protein: CATRGHSPNQPQHF.

The chain joins TRBV14 to TRBJ1-6; D remains unclear. V lost 1 base, J lost 0 bases, and 7 bases lay in between. The CDR3 totals 16 residues. Germline CDR1 SGHDN, CDR2 FVKESK. CDR3: CASSQGPSSYNSPLHF. CDR3 coding DNA: TGTGCCAGCAGCCAAGGACCGAGCTCCTATAATTCACCCCTCCACTTT.

The gene calls are TRBV30 and TRBJ1-1; no clear D. The CDR3 totals 12 residues. V was pared by 8 bases and J by 0 bases, with 10 bases between. Per germline, CDR1 GTSNPN and CDR2 SVGIG (reference sequence). CDR3 nucleotides: TGTGCCGGGTCGCGGGTGAACACTGAAGCTTTCTTT. This gives the protein CAGSRVNTEAFF.

The CDR3 region has the DNA TGTGCCAGCAGCGAGCGGGTACAAGAGACCCAGTACTTC. It codes for CASSERVQETQYF. The V and J genes are TRBV5-6 and TRBJ2-5; D might be TRBD2 (6 bases). This CDR3 region has 13 residues. Trimming cost V 4 bases and J 2 bases, with 9 bases left between them. The germline V gene has CDR1 SGHDT and CDR2 YYEEEE.

V is TRBV9 and J is TRBJ2-2, with 9 bases fitting TRBD1. The CDR3 is made up of 18 amino acids. From germline, CDR1 is SGDLS and CDR2 YYNGEE. V lost 4 bases and J lost 4; bases outside the gene matches: 14. CDR3 DNA: TGTGCCAGCAGCAAACCCGGGACAGGGCCATTGTCCACCGGGGAGCTGTTTTTT. This gives the protein CASSKPGTGPLSTGELFF.

V and J are TRBV24-1 and TRBJ1-2; 9 bases fit TRBD1. This CDR3 contains 14 residues. Germline assignment: CDR1 KGHDR and CDR2 SFDVKD. V shed 4 bases and J 5 bases; nucleotides not matched to a gene: 4. CDR3 DNA: TGTGCCACCAGTGACCCGACAGGGGGTTATGGCTACACCTTC. This sequence encodes CATSDPTGGYGYTF.

The sample holds one count of this clone. One end of the junction varies from germline; a read error may be responsible. This rearrangement joins TRBV7-2 to TRBJ1-2; D gene ambiguous. Germline V gene data show CDR1 as SGHTA and CDR2 as FQGNSA. This CDR3 is built from 8 residues. Here the CDR3 reads CASSLARF. The CDR3 nucleotides read TGTGCCAGCAGCTTGGCCCGGTTC.